A single sample is the source of the 27 T cell receptor beta chains below, sequenced in a study of cytomegalovirus exposure and HLA in healthy donors. Sequencing used immunoSEQ multiplex PCR; TCRdb keeps in-frame clones, though not all of them. The sample consists of tens of thousands of clones, 80% to 95% of them appearing once. Specimen: PBMCs. Receptors were obtained from a woman between 18 and 29 years old in good health and CMV-seronegative.

Comment on this clone: This CDR3 is also generated by other DNA sequences in the sample. The chain recombines TRBV5-1 with TRBJ2-5; D might be TRBD1 (6 bases). Germline lookup yields CDR1 SGHRS and CDR2 YFSETQ. V lost 0 bases to trimming and J lost 2 bases, with 8 bases between them. This CDR3 region has 14 residues. CDR3 residues: CASSLGGGQETQYF. CDR3 nucleotides: TGCGCCAGCAGCTTGGGAGGGGGACAAGAGACCCAGTACTTC.

The chain uses TRBV7-2 and TRBJ2-6; D call uncertain. Germline V CDR1 and CDR2: SGHTA, FQGNSA. Trimming removed 1 base at V and 1 base at J, with 8 bases between. This CDR3 has 16 residues. The CDR3 is CASSLDWSSGANVLTF. CDR3 bases: TGTGCCAGCAGCTTAGATTGGAGTTCTGGGGCCAACGTCCTGACTTTC. The whole variable domain, filled in from reference TRBV7-2 and TRBJ2-6, reads GAGVSQSPSNKVTEKGKDVELRCDPISGHTALYWYRQSLGQGLEFLIYFQGNSAPDKSGLPSDRFSAERTGGSVSTLTIQRTQQEDSAVYLCASSLDWSSGANVLTFGAGSRLTVL.

The V and J genes are TRBV9 and TRBJ2-7; possibly TRBD1 for D (5 bases). Per germline, CDR1 SGDLS and CDR2 YYNGEE. Trimming stripped 4 bases from V and 2 bases from J, with 10 bases between. The CDR3 has 13 residues. In DNA form, the CDR3 reads TGTGCCAGCAGCCCAACAGGTGCCTACGAGCAGTACTTC. Protein product: CASSPTGAYEQYF.

This clone was recorded once. The chain links TRBV6-1 to TRBJ1-1; 7 bases agree with TRBD1. The CDR3 runs to 13 residues. V gave up 5 bases and J gave up 5 bases; unmatched junction bases: 5. CDR1 is MNHNS, CDR2 SASEGT, per germline. CDR3 residues: CASSPRQGTEAFF. The CDR3 DNA reads as TGTGCCAGCAGTCCCAGACAGGGTACTGAAGCTTTCTTT.

This sequence joins TRBV28 and TRBJ1-2; TRBD1 agrees at 9 bases. Trimming removed 5 bases from V and 8 bases from J; junction bases left unmatched: 6. Germline V lookup: CDR1 MDHEN, CDR2 SYDVKM. The CDR3 is 13 residues long. Here the CDR3 DNA reads TGTGCCAGCAGTCCCACAGGGGGCGGAGGCTACACCTTC. This sequence encodes CASSPTGGGGYTF.

This chain links TRBV28 with TRBJ1-5; 8 bases are a match to TRBD1. V shed 3 bases, J shed 7 bases, and the junction held 8 bases outside the gene matches. Looked up from germline, CDR1 is MDHEN and CDR2 is SYDVKM. The CDR3 is 15 amino acids. Here the CDR3 DNA reads TGTGCCAGCAGTTTGGCGGACAGGGCTTGGCAGCCCCAGCATTTT. The encoded protein is CASSLADRAWQPQHF.

V and J are TRBV5-5 and TRBJ1-3; D may be TRBD1 (6 bases). This CDR3 has 17 residues. Germline lookup yields CDR1 SGHKS and CDR2 YYEKEE (reference sequence). The germline V and J ends were trimmed by 2 bases and 3 bases, with 18 bases remaining between them. This CDR3 is CASSFGQSPAYGNTIYF. For the CDR3, the DNA is TGTGCCAGCAGCTTTGGACAGTCCCCAGCTTATGGAAACACCATATATTTT.

The chain carries TRBV2 and TRBJ2-7, with TRBD1 matching over 7 bases. Germline CDR1 is SNHLY and CDR2 is FYNNEI. This CDR3 comprises 13 residues. Unmatched junction bases numbered 7, after V lost 9 bases and J lost 2 bases. CDR3 DNA sequence: TGTGCCAGTATGACAGGGAGTCCCTACGAGCAGTACTTC. Amino acid sequence: CASMTGSPYEQYF. Filled out from reference TRBV2 and TRBJ2-7, the complete variable domain reads EPEVTQTPSHQVTQMGQEVILRCVPISNHLYFYWYRQILGQKVEFLVSFYNNEISEKSEIFDDQFSVERPDGSNFTLKIRSTKLEDSAMYFCASMTGSPYEQYFGPGTRLTVT.

The rearrangement links TRBV9 to TRBJ2-5, with 9 bases aligning to TRBD1. The germline gives CDR1 SGDLS, CDR2 YYNGEE. CDR3 length: 15 amino acids. V lost 0 bases and J lost 5; bases outside the gene matches: 5. As DNA, the CDR3 is TGTGCCAGCAGCGTAGAAGGACAGGGGCGGGAGACCCAGTACTTC. Its translation: CASSVEGQGRETQYF.

In this sample, this clone turned up a few times. The CDR3 spells CASSPPRENTEAFF. Here the CDR3 DNA reads TGTGCCAGCAGCCCCCCTAGAGAGAACACTGAAGCTTTCTTT. The genes are TRBV4-2 and TRBJ1-1; no clear D. This CDR3 region has 14 residues. The V gene's germline CDR1 is LGHNA and CDR2 YNFKEQ. V lost 4 bases and J 1 base, leaving 10 bases between the germline ends.

To note about this clone: In the same sample, other DNA sequences code for this CDR3. The rearrangement links TRBV5-6 to TRBJ1-2; TRBD1 matches at 7 bases. The CDR3 contains 14 residues. Trimming removed 0 bases from V and 2 bases from J; junction bases left unmatched: 1. From germline, CDR1 is SGHDT and CDR2 YYEEEE. The CDR3 sequence is CASSLDRGNYGYTF. Written as DNA, the CDR3 is TGTGCCAGCAGCTTGGACAGGGGAAACTATGGCTACACCTTC.

The rearrangement uses TRBV9 and TRBJ2-7; 13 bases match TRBD2. Germline V gene lookup returns CDR1 SGDLS and CDR2 YYNGEE. V trimming: 0 bases; J trimming: 2 bases; junction bases outside the gene matches: 5. This CDR3 region has 17 residues. The CDR3 protein is CASSVGTSGRGTYEQYF. DNA of the CDR3: TGTGCCAGCAGCGTAGGGACTAGCGGGAGAGGGACCTACGAGCAGTACTTC.

The chain carries TRBV5-4 and TRBJ2-7; 9 bases are a match to TRBD2. The CDR3 totals 15 residues. V was clipped by 6 bases and J by 4 bases; unmatched bases: 11. Germline CDR1 reads SGHNT; CDR2 reads YYREEE (reference sequence). DNA for the CDR3: TGTGCCAGCACCCCGGACGTTAGCGGGAGATACGAGCAGTACTTC. Its protein product is CASTPDVSGRYEQYF.

This clone was counted once. The chain uses TRBV13 and TRBJ2-7; D call uncertain. Trimming stripped 2 bases from V and 0 bases from J, with 5 bases between. Germline loops: CDR1 PRHDT, CDR2 FYEKMQ (reference sequence). The CDR3 loop spans 13 amino acids. The CDR3 reads CASSLQFSYEQYF. CDR3 coding DNA: TGTGCCAGCAGCTTACAGTTCTCCTACGAGCAGTACTTC.

The rearrangement joins TRBV14 to TRBJ2-1; D is possibly TRBD1 (5 bases). The germline V gene has CDR1 SGHDN and CDR2 FVKESK. The CDR3 sequence is 15 residues long. Trimming stripped 4 bases from V and 6 bases from J, with 16 bases between. CDR3 DNA: TGTGCCAGCAGCCGTCCAGGGAATTGGGGCAATGAGCAGTTCTTC. Protein: CASSRPGNWGNEQFF.

The rearrangement links TRBV4-2 to TRBJ2-1; possible D gene TRBD2, 5 bases. V gave up 1 base and J gave up 3 bases, with 13 bases separating them. The germline V gene has CDR1 LGHNA and CDR2 YNFKEQ. The CDR3 is 16 residues long. The CDR3 nucleotides are TGTGCCAGCAGCCAAGCAGTCTCAGGACTCTACAATGAGCAGTTCTTC. It encodes CASSQAVSGLYNEQFF.

This chain connects TRBV27 to TRBJ2-2; D uncertain. Trimming took 4 bases from V and 7 from J, leaving 4 bases between them. This CDR3 is 11 amino acids long. Germline CDR1 reads MNHEY; CDR2 reads SMNVEV (reference sequence). CDR3 sequence reads: CASSSVGELFF. CDR3 bases: TGTGCCAGCAGTTCTGTCGGGGAGCTGTTTTTT.

This clone was observed a handful of times. The rearrangement joins TRBV5-1 to TRBJ2-7; no clear D gene. The CDR3 consists of 13 residues. In germline, CDR1 is SGHRS, CDR2 YFSETQ. Trimming cost V 0 bases and J 7 bases, with 11 bases left between them. CDR3 in amino acids: CASSLVPAREQYF. The CDR3 DNA is TGCGCCAGCAGCTTGGTTCCCGCGCGGGAGCAGTACTTC.

The chain joins TRBV7-3 to TRBJ2-1; TRBD1 matches at 9 bases. The CDR3 extends over 17 amino acids. The germline CDR1 and CDR2 sequences are SGHTA and FQGTGA. Trimming cost V 5 bases and J 0 bases; bases outside gene matches: 8. Here the CDR3 reads CASSPSGTGSSYNEQFF. The CDR3 DNA follows: TGTGCCAGCAGCCCCTCCGGGACAGGGAGCTCCTACAATGAGCAGTTCTTC. Drawing the rest from reference TRBV7-3 and TRBJ2-1, the complete variable domain is GAGVSQTPSNKVTEKGKYVELRCDPISGHTALYWYRQSLGQGPEFLIYFQGTGAADDSGLPNDRFFAVRPEGSVSTLKIQRTERGDSAVYLCASSPSGTGSSYNEQFFGPGTRLTVL.

The chain combines TRBV6-1 with TRBJ1-5, with TRBD1 matching 7 bases. J was trimmed by 9 bases and V by 6 bases; bases with no gene match: 8. CDR1 is MNHNS, CDR2 SASEGT, per germline. The CDR3 is made up of 13 amino acids. The CDR3 reads CASRRDSERPQHF. In DNA form, the CDR3 reads TGTGCCAGCAGGAGGGACAGCGAGCGGCCCCAGCATTTT.

V usage is TRBV6-1 and J usage is TRBJ2-7; 12 bases map to TRBD1. The CDR3 runs to 20 residues. Trimming at V came to 3 bases and at J to 2 bases, leaving 17 bases not matched to a gene. Germline V gene sequence: CDR1 MNHNS, CDR2 SASEGT. As DNA, the CDR3 is TGTGCCAGCAGTGATAACCGCGGGACAGGGGGCGGACGATCCCCCTACGAGCAGTACTTC. This sequence encodes CASSDNRGTGGGRSPYEQYF.

The chain has TRBV6-4 and TRBJ2-2; TRBD1 matches at 9 bases. The CDR3 runs to 16 residues. Germline loops: CDR1 MRHNA, CDR2 SNTAGT. With 4 bases clipped from V and 6 bases from J, the junction kept 9 bases outside the gene matches. The CDR3 protein is CASSGGGQGTPGELFF. The CDR3 DNA sequence: TGTGCCAGCAGTGGGGGAGGACAGGGGACCCCCGGGGAGCTGTTTTTT.

The genes are TRBV6-6 and TRBJ2-5, with 7 bases aligning to TRBD2. With 6 bases clipped from V and 10 bases from J, the junction kept 8 bases outside the gene matches. This CDR3 has 12 amino acids. The germline V gene has CDR1 MNHNY and CDR2 SVGAGI (reference sequence). This CDR3 reads CASSLGEGNQYF. The CDR3 bases are TGTGCCAGCAGCCTAGGGGAGGGGAACCAGTACTTC.

The genes are TRBV19 and TRBJ2-1; the match to TRBD2 covers 10 bases. Per germline, CDR1 LNHDA and CDR2 SQIVND (reference sequence). V lost 5 bases, J lost 6 bases, and 4 bases stayed unmatched. The CDR3 runs 14 residues. The CDR3 region is CASSPRTSGNEQFF. DNA for the CDR3: TGTGCCAGTAGTCCCCGGACTAGCGGCAATGAGCAGTTCTTC.

The chain uses TRBV10-3 and TRBJ1-2, with D possibly TRBD1 on 6 matching bases. This CDR3 contains 13 residues. V was pared by 9 bases and J by 2 bases, with 13 bases between. Germline V gene lookup returns CDR1 ENHRY and CDR2 SYGVKD. CDR3 DNA sequence: TGTGCCATTAGCGACAGGACCAACTATGGCTACACCTTC. This gives the protein CAISDRTNYGYTF.

This clone showed up just a few times. V gene TRBV25-1 combines with J gene TRBJ1-3, with 7 nucleotides matching TRBD1. V lost 3 bases and J lost 3; bases outside the gene matches: 2. The CDR3 has 14 amino acids. In germline, CDR1 is MGHDK, CDR2 SYGVNS. CDR3 sequence reads: CASSDTGVGNTIYF. DNA for the CDR3: TGTGCCAGCAGTGACACAGGGGTTGGAAACACCATATATTTT.

This clone was counted a few times. The chain combines TRBV6-4 with TRBJ2-3, with TRBD1 identical over 7 bases. Germline trimming cut 0 bases from V and 4 bases from J; bases unmatched to any gene: 7. This CDR3 has 16 residues. Germline lookup yields CDR1 MRHNA and CDR2 SNTAGT. The CDR3 loop reads CASSDSGTVGPDTQYF. In DNA form, the CDR3 reads TGTGCCAGCAGTGACTCCGGGACAGTTGGCCCAGATACGCAGTATTTT.